This T cell receptor beta chain was observed in a study of cytotoxic CD8 clonotypes in ibrutinib-treated CLL. CDR1 is MNHNS, CDR2 SASEGT, per germline. The CDR3 extends over 14 amino acids. V was shortened by 6 bases and J by 7 bases, with 16 bases between the two germline ends. Here immunoSEQ multiplex PCR was the method, and the copy in TCRdb shows in-frame clones only, minus some. The table lists about 68,000 clones, around two thirds of them singletons, with approximately 6% in the top ten. The chain couples TRBV6-1 to TRBJ2-1; either TRBD1 or TRBD2 may fit D (5 bases each). The sequence was collected from a human donor with chronic lymphocytic leukemia. The sequenced sample was PBMCs, obtained after 12 months of ibrutinib treatment. In nucleotides, the CDR3 is TGTGCCAGCAGAGCCGGGACCCTTACAAATGAGCAGTTCTTC. The encoded protein is CASRAGTLTNEQFF.